This TCR beta chain originates from a study of early T cells in non-severe SARS-CoV-2 infection. TCRdb reanalysed the 5' RACE reads using MiXCR and keeps one entry per CDR3 protein. The sample shows about 18,000 distinct CDR3 sequences, 5.9% of them seen only once. This clonotype was seen only a few times. Trimming took 4 bases from V and 4 from J; bases not matched to a gene: 7. Germline V gene data show CDR1 as WSHSY and CDR2 as SAAADI. This CDR3 has 15 residues. Sequenced material: whole blood. This rearrangement joins TRBV10-2 to TRBJ1-2, with TRBD1 matching 9 bases. This TCR came from an adult who was a healthcare worker with PCR-confirmed SARS-CoV-2 infection or an uninfected control (not recorded which). The CDR3 spells CASSATGGASYGYTF. The CDR3 nucleotides are TGCGCCAGCAGTGCAACAGGGGGCGCGAGCTATGGCTACACCTTC.